This T cell receptor (beta chain) was sequenced for a study of CD8 T cells in ankylosing spondylitis. Findings and caveats of the study: Among TCR beta sequences, a motif of several highly homologous variants appeared characteristic of ankylosing spondylitis blood.

This clonotype was observed a few times. Its antigen is as yet unknown. TCRdb used MiXCR to reprocess the 5' RACE reads, holding one entry per CDR3 protein. The repertoire includes hundreds of thousands of distinct CDR3 sequences, about 11% of them detected once, and roughly 0.51% sits in the top ten. Germline CDR1 and CDR2: SGHVS and FNYEAQ. V was cut by 1 base and J by 8 bases, with 24 bases left in between. The CDR3 contains 18 residues. The sample was blood, either unsorted or a sorted T cell fraction (not recorded which). This TCR was recovered from a male donor with ankylosing spondylitis. V usage is TRBV7-6 and J usage is TRBJ2-1; D is unclear. CDR3 DNA sequence: TGTGCCAGCAGCTTAGGAGGCCCCAGGCGGCTAGTGACTGATGAGCAGTTCTTC. This codes for CASSLGGPRRLVTDEQFF.